This T cell receptor (beta chain) was recorded in a study of blood T cell repertoires in COVID-19. Study in general: Specimens from acute and convalescent COVID-19 originated in the United States, Italy and Spain. T cells, B-cell-depleted T cells, or PBMCs provided the cDNA or gDNA that served as material.

The CDR3 is 12 residues long. V was cut by 3 bases and J by 3 bases, with 7 bases left in between. Germline V CDR1 and CDR2: SGHRS, YFSETQ. Original processing methods: Scientists estimated how many nucleated cells there were by amplifying reference gene primers. Profiling relied on immunoSEQ multiplex PCR, and the TCRdb table lists in-frame clones only, not all of them. V and J calls plus clone size are reproduced from that table; the DNA served to infer D and trimming. The sample includes 150,000 to 200,000 clones, approximately 85% of them seen just once. The V and J genes are TRBV5-1 and TRBJ2-7, with D maybe TRBD2 (5 bases). The sequence was collected from a man aged 60-69 years with acute or convalescent COVID-19. Sequenced sample: peripheral blood. The CDR3 loop is CASSSGNYEQYF. The CDR3 nucleotides read TGCGCCAGCAGCTCCGGGAACTACGAGCAGTACTTC.